The entry that follows covers one TCR beta chain sequence. Libraries were prepared by immunoSEQ multiplex PCR; TCRdb keeps only in-frame clonotypes and omits some of them. Of 65,000 to 95,000 clones listed, roughly 98% are singletons. The data originate from a study of technical replicates of blood from several donors. The CDR3 is made up of 13 amino acids. Germline V gives CDR1 LGHNT, CDR2 FRNRAP. V was cut by 7 bases and J by 3 bases, with 12 bases left in between. The TCR sequence derives from a human donor in good health. Sequencing was done on a sample of T cells isolated from PBMCs. The J gene is TRBJ1-1, the V gene TRBV12-5, with D perhaps TRBD1 (6 bases). CDR3 bases: TGTGCTAGTGCTATTCACAGGGACACTGAAGCTTTCTTT. Its translation: CASAIHRDTEAFF.